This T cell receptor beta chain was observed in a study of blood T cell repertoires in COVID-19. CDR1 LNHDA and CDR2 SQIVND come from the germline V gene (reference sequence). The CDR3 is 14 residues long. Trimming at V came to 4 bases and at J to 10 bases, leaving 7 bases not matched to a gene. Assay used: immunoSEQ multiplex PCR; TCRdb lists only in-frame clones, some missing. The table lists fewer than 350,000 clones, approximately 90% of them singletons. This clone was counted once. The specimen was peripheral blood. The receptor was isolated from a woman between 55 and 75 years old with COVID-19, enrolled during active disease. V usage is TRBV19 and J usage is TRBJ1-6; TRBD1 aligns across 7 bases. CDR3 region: CASSTDRVGSPLHF. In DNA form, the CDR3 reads TGTGCCAGTAGTACCGACAGGGTTGGGTCACCCCTCCACTTT.